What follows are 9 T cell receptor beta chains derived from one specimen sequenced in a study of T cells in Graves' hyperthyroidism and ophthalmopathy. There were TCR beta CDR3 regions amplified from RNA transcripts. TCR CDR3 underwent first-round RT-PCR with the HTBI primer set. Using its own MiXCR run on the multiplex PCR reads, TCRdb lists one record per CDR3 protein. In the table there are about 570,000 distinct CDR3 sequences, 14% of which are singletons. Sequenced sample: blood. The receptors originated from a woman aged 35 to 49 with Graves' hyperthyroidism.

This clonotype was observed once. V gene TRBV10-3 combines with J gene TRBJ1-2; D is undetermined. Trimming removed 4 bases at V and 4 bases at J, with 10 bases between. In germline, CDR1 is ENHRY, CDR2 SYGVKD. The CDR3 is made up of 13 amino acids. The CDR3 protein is CAISASDGYGYTF. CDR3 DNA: TGTGCCATCAGTGCCTCGGACGGCTATGGCTACACCTTC.

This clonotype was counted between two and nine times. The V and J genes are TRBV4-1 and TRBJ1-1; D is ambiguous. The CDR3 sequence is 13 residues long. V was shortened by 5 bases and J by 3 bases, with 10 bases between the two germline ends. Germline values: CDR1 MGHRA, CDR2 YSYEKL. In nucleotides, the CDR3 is TGCGCCAGCAGCGCTGTTGGGTACACTGAAGCTTTCTTT. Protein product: CASSAVGYTEAFF.

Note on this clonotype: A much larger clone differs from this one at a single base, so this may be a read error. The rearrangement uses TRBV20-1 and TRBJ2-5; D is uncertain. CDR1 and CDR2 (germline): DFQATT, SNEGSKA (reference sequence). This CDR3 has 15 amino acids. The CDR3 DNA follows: TGCAGTGCTAGAAGGTTTGTCGGTTTCCAAGAGACCCGGTACTTC. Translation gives CSARRFVGFQETRYF.

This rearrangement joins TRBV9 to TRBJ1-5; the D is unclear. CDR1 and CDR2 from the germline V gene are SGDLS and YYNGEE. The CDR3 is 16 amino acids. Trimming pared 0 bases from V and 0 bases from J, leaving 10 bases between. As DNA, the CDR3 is TGTGCCAGCAGCGTAGGGGGAATGGGTAGCAATCAGCCCCAGCATTTT. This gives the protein CASSVGGMGSNQPQHF.

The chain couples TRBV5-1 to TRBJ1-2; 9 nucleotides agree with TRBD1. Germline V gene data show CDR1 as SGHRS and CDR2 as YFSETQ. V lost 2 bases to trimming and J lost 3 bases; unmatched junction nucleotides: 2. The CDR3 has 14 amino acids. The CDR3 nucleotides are TGCGCCAGCAGCTTAGGGACAGGGTACTATGGCTACACCTTC. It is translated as CASSLGTGYYGYTF.

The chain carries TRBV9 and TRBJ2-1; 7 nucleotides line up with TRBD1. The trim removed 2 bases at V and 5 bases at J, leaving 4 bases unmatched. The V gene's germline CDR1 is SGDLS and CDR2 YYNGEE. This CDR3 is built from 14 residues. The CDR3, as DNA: TGTGCCAGCAGCGTTCGACAGGGACACAATGAGCAGTTCTTC. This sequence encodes CASSVRQGHNEQFF.

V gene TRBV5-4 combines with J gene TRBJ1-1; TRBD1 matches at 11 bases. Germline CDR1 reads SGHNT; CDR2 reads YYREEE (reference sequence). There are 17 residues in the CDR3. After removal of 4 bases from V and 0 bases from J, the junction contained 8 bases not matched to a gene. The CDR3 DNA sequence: TGTGCCAGCAGCACAGGGACAGGGGGGGTTGTGAACACTGAAGCTTTCTTT. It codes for CASSTGTGGVVNTEAFF.

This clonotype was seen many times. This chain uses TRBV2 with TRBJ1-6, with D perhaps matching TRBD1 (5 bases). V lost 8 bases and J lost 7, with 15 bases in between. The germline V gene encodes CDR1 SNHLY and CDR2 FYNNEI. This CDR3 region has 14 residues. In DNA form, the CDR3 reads TGTGCCAGCGGGTCCCAGGGTAGGAATTCACCCCTCCACTTT. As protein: CASGSQGRNSPLHF. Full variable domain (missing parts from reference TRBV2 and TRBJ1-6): EPEVTQTPSHQVTQMGQEVILRCVPISNHLYFYWYRQILGQKVEFLVSFYNNEISEKSEIFDDQFSVERPDGSNFTLKIRSTKLEDSAMYFCASGSQGRNSPLHFGNGTRLTVT.

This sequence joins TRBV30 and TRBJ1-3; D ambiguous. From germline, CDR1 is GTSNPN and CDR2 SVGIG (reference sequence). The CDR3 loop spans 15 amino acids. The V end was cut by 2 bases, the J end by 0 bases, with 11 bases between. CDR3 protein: CAWSLSGLSGNTIYF. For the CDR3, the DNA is TGTGCCTGGAGTTTGTCGGGTCTCTCTGGAAACACCATATATTTT.